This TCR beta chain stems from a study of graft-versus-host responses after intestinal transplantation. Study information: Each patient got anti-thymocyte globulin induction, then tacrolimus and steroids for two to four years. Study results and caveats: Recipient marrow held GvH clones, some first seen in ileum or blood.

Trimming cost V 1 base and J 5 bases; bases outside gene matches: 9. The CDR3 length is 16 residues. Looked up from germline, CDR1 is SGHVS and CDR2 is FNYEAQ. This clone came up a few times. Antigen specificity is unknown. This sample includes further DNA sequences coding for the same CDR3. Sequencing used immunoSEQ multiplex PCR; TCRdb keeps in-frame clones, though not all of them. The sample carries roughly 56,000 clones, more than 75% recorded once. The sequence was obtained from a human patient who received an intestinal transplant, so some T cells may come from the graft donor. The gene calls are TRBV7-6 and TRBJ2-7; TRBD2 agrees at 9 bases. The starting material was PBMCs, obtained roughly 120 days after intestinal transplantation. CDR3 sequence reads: CASSLGGGRALDEQYF. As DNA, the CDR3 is TGTGCCAGCAGCTTAGGGGGCGGGAGGGCCCTCGACGAGCAGTACTTC.